The present T cell receptor beta chain was sequenced within a study of blood T cell repertoires in COVID-19. In the study overall: The study drew acute and convalescent COVID-19 samples from the United States, Italy and Spain. Sources were T cells, B-cell-depleted T cells, or PBMCs; the material itself was cDNA or gDNA.

Per germline, CDR1 SGHRS and CDR2 YFSETQ. V lost 4 bases, J lost 3 bases, and 7 bases stayed unmatched. The CDR3 spans 17 residues. Per the original methods: Reference gene primer amplification gave nucleated cell count estimates. TCRdb's copy holds only in-frame clones and misses some; the assay was immunoSEQ multiplex PCR. V and J calls and clone size come straight from that table; D and trimming were deduced from the DNA. In the table there are about 23,000 clones, 88% of which are singletons. The sequence came from a man in his 70s in a cohort sampled during active COVID-19. The sample consisted of peripheral blood. The V gene is TRBV5-1, the J gene TRBJ1-4, with 12 positions matching TRBD1. The CDR3 nucleotides read TGCGCCAGCAGCAGACAGGGACAGGGGGCGGCTAATGAAAAACTGTTTTTT. Protein: CASSRQGQGAANEKLFF. The full variable domain, completed using reference TRBV5-1 and TRBJ1-4, is KAGVTQTPRYLIKTRGQQVTLSCSPISGHRSVSWYQQTPGQGLQFLFEYFSETQRNKGNFPGRFSGRQFSNSRSEMNVSTLELGDSALYLCASSRQGQGAANEKLFFGSGTQLSVL.